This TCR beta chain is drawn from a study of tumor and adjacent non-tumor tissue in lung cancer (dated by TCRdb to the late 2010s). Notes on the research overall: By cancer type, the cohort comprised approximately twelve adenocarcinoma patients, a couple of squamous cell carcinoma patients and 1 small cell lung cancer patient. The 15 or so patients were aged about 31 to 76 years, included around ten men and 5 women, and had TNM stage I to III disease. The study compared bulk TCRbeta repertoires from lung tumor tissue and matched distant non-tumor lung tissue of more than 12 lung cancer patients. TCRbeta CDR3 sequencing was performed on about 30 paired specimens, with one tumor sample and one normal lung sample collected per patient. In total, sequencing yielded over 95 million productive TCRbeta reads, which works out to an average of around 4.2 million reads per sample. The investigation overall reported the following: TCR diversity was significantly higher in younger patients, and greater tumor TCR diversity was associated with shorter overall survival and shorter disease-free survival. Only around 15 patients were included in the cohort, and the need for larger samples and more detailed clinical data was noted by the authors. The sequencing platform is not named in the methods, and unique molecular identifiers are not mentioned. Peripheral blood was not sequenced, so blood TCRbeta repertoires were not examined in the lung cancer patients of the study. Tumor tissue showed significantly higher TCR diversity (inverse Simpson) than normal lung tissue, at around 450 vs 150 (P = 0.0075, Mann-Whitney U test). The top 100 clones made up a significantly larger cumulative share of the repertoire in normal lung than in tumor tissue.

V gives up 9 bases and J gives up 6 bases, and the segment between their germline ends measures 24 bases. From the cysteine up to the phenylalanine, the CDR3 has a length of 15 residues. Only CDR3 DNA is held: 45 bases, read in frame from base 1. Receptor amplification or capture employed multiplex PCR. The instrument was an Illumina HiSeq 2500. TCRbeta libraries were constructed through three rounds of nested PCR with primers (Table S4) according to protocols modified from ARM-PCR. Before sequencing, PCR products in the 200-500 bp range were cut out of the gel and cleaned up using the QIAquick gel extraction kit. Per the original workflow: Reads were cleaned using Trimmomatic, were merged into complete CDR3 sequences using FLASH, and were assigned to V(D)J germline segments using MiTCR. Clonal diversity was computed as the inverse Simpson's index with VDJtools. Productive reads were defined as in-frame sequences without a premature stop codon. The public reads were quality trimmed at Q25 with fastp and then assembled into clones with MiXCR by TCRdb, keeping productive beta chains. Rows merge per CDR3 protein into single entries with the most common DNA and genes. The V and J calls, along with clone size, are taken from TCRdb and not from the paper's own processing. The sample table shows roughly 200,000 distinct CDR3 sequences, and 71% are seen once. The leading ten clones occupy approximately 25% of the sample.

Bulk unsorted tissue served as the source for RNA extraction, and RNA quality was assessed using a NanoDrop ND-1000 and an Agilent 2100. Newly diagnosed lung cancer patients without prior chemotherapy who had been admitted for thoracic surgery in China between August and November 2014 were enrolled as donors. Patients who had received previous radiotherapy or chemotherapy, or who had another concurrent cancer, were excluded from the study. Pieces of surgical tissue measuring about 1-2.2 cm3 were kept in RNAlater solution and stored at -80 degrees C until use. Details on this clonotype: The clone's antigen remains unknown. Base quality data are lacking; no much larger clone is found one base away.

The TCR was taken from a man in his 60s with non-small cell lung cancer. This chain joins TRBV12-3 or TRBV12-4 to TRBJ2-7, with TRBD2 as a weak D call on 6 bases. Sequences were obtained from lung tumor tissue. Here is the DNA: TGTGCCAGAACTCCTCAGGCAGGAGGGGAAGGCGAGCAGTACTTC. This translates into CARTPQAGGEGEQYF.